This TCR beta chain appears in the sequencing data of a study of Ad26.COV2.S vaccination and SARS-CoV-2 variants (dated by TCRdb to 2020 to 2023). In the study overall: Vaccine-arm donors came from COV1001, a multicentre, randomized, double-blind, placebo-controlled phase I-IIa trial of Ad26.COV2.S in healthy adults. Investigators did not know the trial group allocation while performing experiments and assessing outcomes. TCRbeta repertoire sequencing was used to assess the specificity and breadth of SARS-CoV-2-reactive T cell receptors after Ad26.COV2.S vaccination. Trial participants were randomized into five groups of five: low-dose or high-dose Ad26.COV2.S given once or twice, or placebo on both occasions. The TCR-sequenced set comprised around 32 samples: about 19 Ad26.COV2.S vaccine recipients, 5 placebo recipients and 8 SARS-CoV-2 convalescent individuals. Ad26.COV2.S was administered intramuscularly at a dose of 5x10^10 or 1x10^11 viral particles, either as one shot or as two shots given 56 days apart. Findings and caveats that apply to the study as a whole: Comparing responses between vaccine doses or regimens was not something the study was powered to do. Spike-specific TCR breadth was higher in Ad26.COV2.S recipients than in placebo recipients (P = 0.0014). Substantial breadth of spike-specific CD8+ and CD4+ T cell responses was reported after vaccination. Vaccine and placebo recipients had comparable non-spike TCR breadth, which fits with the vaccine containing only spike. The authors noted that the TCR breadth and depth analyses may have underestimated total T cell responses.

V was cut back by 1 base and J by 7 bases, leaving a gap of 16 bases between them. Measured from the cysteine to the phenylalanine, the CDR3 is 15 residues long. CDR3 DNA is the only sequence kept; it has 45 bases, read in frame from the first base. The germline V gene provides CDR1 SGHTA and CDR2 FQGNSA. According to the study, the label for this sample's treatment or condition signals: about 20 received Ad26.COV2.S at low or high dose, single or two shots; 5 received placebo; per-sample allocation not given. For vaccine and placebo recipients, repertoires were sequenced using samples collected on day 63 after the first injection. Between 29 July and 7 August 2020, Cohort 1b enrolled 20 to 30 adults aged 18-55 years at one site in Boston, USA. Ad26.COV2.S was a replication-incompetent adenovirus type 26 vector expressing a prefusion-stabilized SARS-CoV-2 spike protein from the original Wuhan strain.

Notes on this clone: Its antigen is not yet known. Per-base quality was not reported, and no clone a single base away is much larger than it.

TCRbeta CDR3 regions were sequenced with the immunoSEQ Assay. After extraction, genomic DNA underwent amplification by bias-controlled multiplex PCR, followed by high-throughput sequencing. For the original study's pipeline: To quantify the absolute abundance of every unique TCRbeta CDR3 region, sequences were collapsed and filtered. T cell fraction was estimated by normalizing TCRbeta template counts to usable DNA, which was measured by amplifying reference genes present in all nucleated cells. Repertoire TCRs were annotated as SARS-CoV-2-specific when V gene, CDR3 amino acid sequence and J gene were exactly matched to a known reactive TCR set. The reference SARS-CoV-2 TCR set came from MIRA and was filtered for enrichment in COVID-19-positive ImmuneCODE repertoires, removing public or cross-reactive TCRs. Based on the MIRA antigens, annotated TCRs were further analysed at the level of specific ORF or position within ORF. Breadth was defined as the number of annotated unique rearrangements divided by the total number of unique productive rearrangements, and depth was defined as the summed frequency of the annotated unique rearrangements. TCR breadth was compared between groups using two-sided Wilcoxon rank-sum tests. TCRdb holds this immuneACCESS table with in-frame rearrangements only. Some clones are missing; in checked studies, unresolved V genes explain under half, and the rest has no known cause. D and trimming come from the DNA, and the V and J calls and clone size come from that table. This sample gives fewer than 400,000 clones in total; 88% of them show up just once. The ten largest make up 3.5% of the sample.

The rearrangement joined TRBV7-2 to TRBJ1-2; a tentative D call is TRBD1 (5 bases match). This receptor was identified in a person between 18 and 65 years old who received the Ad26.COV2.S COVID-19 vaccine or a placebo. The sample here was peripheral blood, taken in a trial of Ad26.COV2.S vaccine versus placebo. The CDR3 protein sequence reads: CASSLDPQGLGGYTF. The nucleotides are TGTGCCAGCAGCTTAGATCCTCAGGGATTGGGTGGCTACACCTTC.